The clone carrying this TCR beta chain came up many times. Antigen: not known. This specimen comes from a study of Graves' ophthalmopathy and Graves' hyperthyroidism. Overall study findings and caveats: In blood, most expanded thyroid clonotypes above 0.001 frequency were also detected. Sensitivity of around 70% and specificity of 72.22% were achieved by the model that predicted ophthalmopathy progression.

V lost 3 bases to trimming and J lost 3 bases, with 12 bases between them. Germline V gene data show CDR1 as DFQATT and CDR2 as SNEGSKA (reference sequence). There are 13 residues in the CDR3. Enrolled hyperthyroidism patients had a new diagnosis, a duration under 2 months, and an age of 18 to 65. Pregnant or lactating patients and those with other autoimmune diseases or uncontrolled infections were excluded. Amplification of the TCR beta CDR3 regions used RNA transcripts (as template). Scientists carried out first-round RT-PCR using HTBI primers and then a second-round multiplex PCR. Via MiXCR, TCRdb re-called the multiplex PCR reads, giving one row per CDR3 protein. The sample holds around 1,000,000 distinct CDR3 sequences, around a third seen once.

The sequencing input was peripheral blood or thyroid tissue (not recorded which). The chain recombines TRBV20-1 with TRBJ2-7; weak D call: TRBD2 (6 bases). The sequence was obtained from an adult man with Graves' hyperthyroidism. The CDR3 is CSARAGSYYEQYF. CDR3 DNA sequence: TGCAGTGCTAGGGCGGGGTCCTACTACGAGCAGTACTTC.